This TCR beta chain stems from a study of blood T cell repertoires in COVID-19. Assignments of participants to cohorts depended upon their own reported clinical history. V lost 6 bases, J lost 11 bases, and 25 bases lay in between. The CDR3 contains 15 residues. The germline V gene has CDR1 SGHAT and CDR2 FQDESV (reference sequence). Produced via immunoSEQ multiplex PCR; TCRdb's table is partial and in-frame only. This sample has fewer than 500,000 clones, with around 90% found just once. This TCR was sampled from a woman aged 18 to 35 who had recovered from COVID-19. The V gene is TRBV11-1, the J gene TRBJ1-2; the D gene is possibly TRBD1 (5 bases). The specimen was PBMCs or T cells enriched from blood (not recorded which). This CDR3 reads CASSSQGYAGQKYTF. The CDR3 DNA reads TGTGCCAGCAGTTCTCAGGGATACGCCGGCCAGAAATACACCTTC.